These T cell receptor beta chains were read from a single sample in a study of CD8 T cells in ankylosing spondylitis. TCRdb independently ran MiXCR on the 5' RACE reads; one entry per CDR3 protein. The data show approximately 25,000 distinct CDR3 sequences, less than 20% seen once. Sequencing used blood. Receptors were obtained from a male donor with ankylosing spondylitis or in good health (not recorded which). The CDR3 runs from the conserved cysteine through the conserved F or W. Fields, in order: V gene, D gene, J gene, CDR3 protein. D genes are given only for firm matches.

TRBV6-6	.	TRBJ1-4	CASKYEGRTNEKLFF
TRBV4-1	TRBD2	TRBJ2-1	CASSQVGLADIPSSYNEQFF
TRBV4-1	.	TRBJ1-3	CASSQGGSESFRGNTIYF
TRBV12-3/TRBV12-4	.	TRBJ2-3	CASSDRSTDTQYF
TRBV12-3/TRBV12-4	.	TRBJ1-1	CASSAYRNEAFF
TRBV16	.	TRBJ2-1	CASSQFTEEQFF
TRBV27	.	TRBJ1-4	CASSRVNSGEKLFF
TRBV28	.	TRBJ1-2	CASSDGRFYGYTF
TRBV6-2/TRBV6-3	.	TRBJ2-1	CASRPLDSYNEQFF
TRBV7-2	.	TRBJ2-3	CASSLKGADTQYF
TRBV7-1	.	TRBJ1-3	CASSSQRARGNTIYF
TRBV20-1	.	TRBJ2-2	CSARVRGTGELFF
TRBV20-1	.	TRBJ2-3	CSAADYETDTQYF
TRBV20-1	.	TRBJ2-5	CSARTDQETQYF
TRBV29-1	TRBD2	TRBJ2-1	CSVQTSGSFDEQFF
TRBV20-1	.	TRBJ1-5	CSAKFWQYSNQPQHF
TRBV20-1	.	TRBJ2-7	CSAREEGRQYEQYF
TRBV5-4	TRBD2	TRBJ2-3	CASSSRREASTDTQYF
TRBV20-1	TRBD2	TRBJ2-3	CSARTSGRPTDTQYF
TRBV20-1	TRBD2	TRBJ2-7	CSARVLGTSGRYEQYF
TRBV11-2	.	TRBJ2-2	CASSPRTFGVNTGELFF
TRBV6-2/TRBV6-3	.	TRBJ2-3	CASSYGPDTQYF
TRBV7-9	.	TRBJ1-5	CASSLGAGGNQPQHF
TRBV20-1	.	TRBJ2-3	CSARGIVDTQYF
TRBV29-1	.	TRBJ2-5	CSVEQGETQYF
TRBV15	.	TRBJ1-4	CATSRRLDEKLFF
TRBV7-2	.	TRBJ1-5	CASSPHGGRGNQPQHF
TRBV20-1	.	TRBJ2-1	CSARFKQFF
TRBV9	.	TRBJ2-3	CASSVAGHDTDTQYF
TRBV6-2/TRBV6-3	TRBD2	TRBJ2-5	CASSPDAGDGETQYF